Given below is one TCR beta chain in context. What it recognizes is unknown. Primers for the PCR totalled 60 Vbeta and 13 Jbeta. Only in-frame clones appear in the TCRdb table, and some are missing; sequencing was by immunoSEQ multiplex PCR. The repertoire consists of 160,000 or so clones, with around 74% occurring once and the leading ten covering approximately 1.4%. Healthy donors of bone marrow made up the group. This sample is part of a study of cytomegalovirus exposure and HLA in healthy donors. The trim removed 2 bases at V and 5 bases at J, leaving 9 bases unmatched. CDR3 length: 16 amino acids. CDR1 and CDR2 (germline): PRHDT, FYEKMQ (reference sequence). Study-wide points: Later work found that TCR association rates differed between HLA loci; DRB1 had the most and HLA-C the fewest. An ancestry cluster, one associated with Asian ancestry, reportedly showed fewer N-insertions than the roughly 670-donor mean in a later analysis.

The receptor was isolated from a woman in her thirties in good health and CMV-seronegative. V and J are TRBV13 and TRBJ2-5, with 9 positions matching TRBD2. The sequenced material came from PBMCs. The CDR3 nucleotides read TGTGCCAGCAGCTTAATTTCGGCGGGGGGGCCGGAGACCCAGTACTTC. Its protein is CASSLISAGGPETQYF.